This T cell receptor beta chain was observed in a study of blood T cell repertoires in COVID-19. Whole-study context: The analysed material was cDNA or gDNA that came from T cells, B-cell-depleted T cells, or PBMCs.

Using immunoSEQ multiplex PCR, the repertoire was profiled, and TCRdb retains in-frame clones only, with some absent. Seen here are nearly 200,000 clones, roughly 90% observed once, and the top ten hold over 7%. Participants were aged about 18 to 95 years, lived in under 25 US areas, and enrolled virtually. This CDR3 region has 15 residues. CDR1 KGHSH and CDR2 LQKENI come from the germline V gene. Trimming removed 1 base at V and 4 bases at J, with 13 bases between. The source is a woman between 18 and 30 years old who had recovered from COVID-19. The rearrangement uses TRBV18 and TRBJ2-5; D is perhaps TRBD2 (6 bases). Sequenced sample: PBMCs or T cells enriched from blood (not recorded which). The CDR3 loop is CASSPLTRDGETQYF. The CDR3 DNA follows: TGTGCCAGCTCACCACTCACGCGGGATGGAGAGACCCAGTACTTC.